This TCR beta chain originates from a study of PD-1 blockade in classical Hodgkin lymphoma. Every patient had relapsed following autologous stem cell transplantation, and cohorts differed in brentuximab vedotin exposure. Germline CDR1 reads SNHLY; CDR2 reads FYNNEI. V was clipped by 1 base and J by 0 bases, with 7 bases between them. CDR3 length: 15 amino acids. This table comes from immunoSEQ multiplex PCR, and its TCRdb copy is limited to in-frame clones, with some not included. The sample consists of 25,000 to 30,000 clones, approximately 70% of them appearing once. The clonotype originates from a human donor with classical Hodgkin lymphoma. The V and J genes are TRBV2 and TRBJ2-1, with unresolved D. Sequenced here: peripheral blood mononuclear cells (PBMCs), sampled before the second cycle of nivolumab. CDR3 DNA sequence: TGTGCCAGCAGTGAAGGGTATACCTCCTACAATGAGCAGTTCTTC. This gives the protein CASSEGYTSYNEQFF.